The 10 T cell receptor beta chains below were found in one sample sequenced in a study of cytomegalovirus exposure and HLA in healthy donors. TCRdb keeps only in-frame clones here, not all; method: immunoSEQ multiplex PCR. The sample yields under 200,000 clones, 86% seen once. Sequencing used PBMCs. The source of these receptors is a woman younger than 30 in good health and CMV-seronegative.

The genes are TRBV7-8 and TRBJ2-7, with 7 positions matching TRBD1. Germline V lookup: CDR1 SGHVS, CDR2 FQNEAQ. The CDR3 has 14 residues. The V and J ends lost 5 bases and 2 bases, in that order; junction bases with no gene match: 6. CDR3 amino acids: CASSPRQGAYEQYF. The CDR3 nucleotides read TGTGCCAGCAGCCCAAGACAGGGTGCCTACGAGCAGTACTTC.

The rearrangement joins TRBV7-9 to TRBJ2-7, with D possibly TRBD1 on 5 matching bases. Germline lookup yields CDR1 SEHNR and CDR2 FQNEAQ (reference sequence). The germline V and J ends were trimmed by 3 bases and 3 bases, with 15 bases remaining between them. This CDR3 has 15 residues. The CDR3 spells CASSFTGLRDYEQYF. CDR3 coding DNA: TGTGCCAGCAGCTTCACAGGTCTAAGGGACTACGAGCAGTACTTC. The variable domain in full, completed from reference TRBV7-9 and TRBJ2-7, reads DTGVSQNPRHKITKRGQNVTFRCDPISEHNRLYWYRQTLGQGPEFLTYFQNEAQLEKSRLLSDRFSAERPKGSFSTLEIQRTEQGDSAMYLCASSFTGLRDYEQYFGPGTRLTVT.

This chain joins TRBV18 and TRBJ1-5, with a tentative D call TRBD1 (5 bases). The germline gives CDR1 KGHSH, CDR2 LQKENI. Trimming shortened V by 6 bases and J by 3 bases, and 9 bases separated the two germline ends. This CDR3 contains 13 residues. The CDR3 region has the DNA TGTGCCAGCTCCGACAGAACCAATCAGCCCCAGCATTTT. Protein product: CASSDRTNQPQHF.

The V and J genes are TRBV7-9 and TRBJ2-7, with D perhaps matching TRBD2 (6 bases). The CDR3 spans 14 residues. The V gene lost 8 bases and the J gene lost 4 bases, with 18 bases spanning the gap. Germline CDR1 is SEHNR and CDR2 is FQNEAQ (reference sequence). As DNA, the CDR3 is TGTGCCAGCGCCGCTCACGGGAGTCGTTACGAGCAGTACTTC. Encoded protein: CASAAHGSRYEQYF.

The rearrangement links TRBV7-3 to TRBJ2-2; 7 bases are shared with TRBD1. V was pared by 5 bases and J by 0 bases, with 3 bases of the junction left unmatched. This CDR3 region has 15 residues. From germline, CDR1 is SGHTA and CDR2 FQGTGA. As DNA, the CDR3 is TGTGCCAGCAGCAGACAGGGAGCGAACACCGGGGAGCTGTTTTTT. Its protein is CASSRQGANTGELFF.

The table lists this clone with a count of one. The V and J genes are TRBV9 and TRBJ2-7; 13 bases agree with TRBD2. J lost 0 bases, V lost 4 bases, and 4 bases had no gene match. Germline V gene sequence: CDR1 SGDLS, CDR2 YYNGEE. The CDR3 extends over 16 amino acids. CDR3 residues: CASSLGLAGPSYEQYF. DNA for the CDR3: TGTGCCAGCAGCCTGGGACTAGCGGGGCCCTCCTACGAGCAGTACTTC.

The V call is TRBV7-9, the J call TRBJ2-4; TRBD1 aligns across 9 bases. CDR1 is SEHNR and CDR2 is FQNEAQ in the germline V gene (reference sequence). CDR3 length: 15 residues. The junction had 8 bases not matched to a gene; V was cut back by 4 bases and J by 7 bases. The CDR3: CASSSRTGERNIQYF. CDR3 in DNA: TGTGCCAGCAGCTCCCGGACAGGGGAACGTAACATTCAGTACTTC. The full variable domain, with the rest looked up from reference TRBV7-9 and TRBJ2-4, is DTGVSQNPRHKITKRGQNVTFRCDPISEHNRLYWYRQTLGQGPEFLTYFQNEAQLEKSRLLSDRFSAERPKGSFSTLEIQRTEQGDSAMYLCASSSRTGERNIQYFGAGTRLSVL.

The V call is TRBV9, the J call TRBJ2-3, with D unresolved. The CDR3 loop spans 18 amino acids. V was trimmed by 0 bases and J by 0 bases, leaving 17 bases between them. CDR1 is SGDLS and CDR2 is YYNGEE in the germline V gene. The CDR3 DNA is TGTGCCAGCAGCGTAGATCAAGCGTTTCACTATAGCACAGATACGCAGTATTTT. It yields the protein CASSVDQAFHYSTDTQYF.

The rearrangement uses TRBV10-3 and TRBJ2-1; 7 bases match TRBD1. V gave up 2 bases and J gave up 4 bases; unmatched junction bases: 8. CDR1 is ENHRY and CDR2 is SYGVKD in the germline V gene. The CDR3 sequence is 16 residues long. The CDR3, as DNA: TGTGCCATCAGTGAGGGAATCACAGGGGCTTACAATGAGCAGTTCTTC. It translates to CAISEGITGAYNEQFF.

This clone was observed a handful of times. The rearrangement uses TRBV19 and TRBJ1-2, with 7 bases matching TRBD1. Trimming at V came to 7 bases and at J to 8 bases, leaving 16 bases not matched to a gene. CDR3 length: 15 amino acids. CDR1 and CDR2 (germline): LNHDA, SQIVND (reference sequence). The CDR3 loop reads CASTYFQGVIRGYTF. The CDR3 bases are TGTGCCAGTACCTACTTCCAGGGGGTGATTCGGGGCTACACCTTC.